The source of this TCR beta chain is a study of beta chain features in type 1 diabetes. For the study at large: Age and gender were similar between patients and healthy donors, as were cell yields.

Regarding this clone: Its matching antigen is unknown.

The study, taken as a whole, reports: Researchers cautioned that cDNA sequencing could over-represent cells with high TCR expression. Moderately but significantly shorter TCRB CDR3s were found in Type 1 diabetes patients in all four CD4+ subsets. A closer apparent resemblance between naive, central memory and Treg TCRB repertoires was seen in patients than in healthy donors.

The study reverse transcribed the entire isolated RNA, so it sequenced expressed TCRB transcripts. Method: immunoSEQ multiplex PCR; TCRdb's copy keeps in-frame clones and lacks some. The sample yields hundreds of thousands of clones, 15% seen once. This clonotype originated in a man younger than 30 with type 1 diabetes. The material sequenced was naive CD4+ T cells from blood.

The CDR3 here is CASSYWASPYEQYF. The CDR3 region has the DNA TGTGCCAGCAGTTACTGGGCTAGCCCCTACGAGCAGTACTTC. The chain combines TRBV6-6 with TRBJ2-7, with D possibly TRBD2 on 5 matching bases. The CDR3 is 14 residues long. Germline CDR1 is MNHNY and CDR2 is SVGAGI (reference sequence). V lost 1 base, J lost 2 bases, and 9 bases lay in between.